The rows below give T cell receptor beta chains drawn from one sample of a study of cytomegalovirus exposure and HLA in healthy donors. This table comes from immunoSEQ multiplex PCR, and its TCRdb copy is limited to in-frame clones, with some not included. The sample lists roughly 96,000 clones; about 70% were seen once. Material for sequencing was PBMCs. The source of these receptors is a woman in her 70s in good health and CMV-seropositive. Both conserved end residues are part of each CDR3. Each record gives: J gene, D gene, V gene, clone size, CDR3 protein, CDR3 DNA. A D gene is named only where the DNA matches it firmly. Clone size appears in some rows only: once, few, many, or a class for an expanded clone.

J: TRBJ2-1
D: TRBD2
V: TRBV5-1
size: -
CDR3: CASRMWASGSLNEQFF
DNA: TGCGCCAGCAGGATGTGGGCTAGCGGGAGTCTGAATGAGCAGTTCTTC

J: TRBJ1-2
D: TRBD1
V: TRBV5-1
size: -
CDR3: CASSGTGAEDYGYTF
DNA: TGCGCCAGCAGCGGGACAGGGGCAGAAGACTATGGCTACACCTTC

J: TRBJ1-6
D: TRBD1
V: TRBV5-5
size: few
CDR3: CASSQVQGASVSPLHF
DNA: TGTGCCAGCAGCCAAGTACAGGGGGCTTCAGTTTCACCCCTCCACTTT

J: TRBJ2-6
D: -
V: TRBV27
size: few
CDR3: CASSWQGTGANVLTF
DNA: TGTGCCAGCAGTTGGCAGGGGACCGGGGCCAACGTCCTGACTTTC

J: TRBJ2-5
D: -
V: TRBV6-1
size: -
CDR3: CASTTYGLSKETQYF
DNA: TGTGCCAGCACGACTTATGGTCTTAGTAAAGAGACCCAGTACTTC

J: TRBJ1-3
D: -
V: TRBV30
size: -
CDR3: CAWRAGNTIYF
DNA: TGTGCCTGGAGAGCCGGAAACACCATATATTTT

J: TRBJ2-1
D: TRBD2
V: TRBV7-9
size: few
CDR3: CASSGGLAVNEQFF
DNA: TGTGCCAGCAGCGGGGGACTAGCGGTCAATGAGCAGTTCTTC

J: TRBJ1-6
D: -
V: TRBV5-1
size: -
CDR3: CASSLLQGNLANSPLHF
DNA: TGCGCCAGCAGCTTGTTGCAGGGAAATCTTGCGAATTCACCCCTCCACTTT

J: TRBJ1-1
D: -
V: TRBV18
size: -
CDR3: CASSPPIWEDTEAFF
DNA: TGTGCCAGCTCACCACCGATTTGGGAGGACACTGAAGCTTTCTTT

J: TRBJ2-2
D: -
V: TRBV5-4
size: -
CDR3: CANFDLYTGELFF
DNA: TGTGCCAACTTCGACTTGTATACCGGGGAGCTGTTTTTT